The subject of this entry is one T cell receptor beta chain. Its target is unknown. This specimen belongs to a study of T cell responses to AZD1222 COVID-19 vaccine. V was pared by 0 bases and J by 6 bases, with 5 bases of the junction left unmatched. CDR3 length: 15 amino acids. Germline V lookup: CDR1 SGHRS, CDR2 YFSETQ. The protocol was immunoSEQ multiplex PCR, while the TCRdb copy is restricted to in-frame clones and leaves out a portion. This table has around 150,000 clones, about 91% appearing once. Study-wide results and caveats: The number of AZD1222 recipients seropositive at baseline was only five or six.

This chain uses TRBV5-1 with TRBJ2-7; the match to TRBD1 covers 11 bases. The sequence derives from an adult who received the AZD1222 COVID-19 vaccine. Sequenced here: peripheral blood, sampled 28 days after the second AZD1222 dose. CDR3 coding DNA: TGCGCCAGCAGCTTGGGACCCGGGACAGGGGGCGAGCAGTACTTC. As protein: CASSLGPGTGGEQYF.